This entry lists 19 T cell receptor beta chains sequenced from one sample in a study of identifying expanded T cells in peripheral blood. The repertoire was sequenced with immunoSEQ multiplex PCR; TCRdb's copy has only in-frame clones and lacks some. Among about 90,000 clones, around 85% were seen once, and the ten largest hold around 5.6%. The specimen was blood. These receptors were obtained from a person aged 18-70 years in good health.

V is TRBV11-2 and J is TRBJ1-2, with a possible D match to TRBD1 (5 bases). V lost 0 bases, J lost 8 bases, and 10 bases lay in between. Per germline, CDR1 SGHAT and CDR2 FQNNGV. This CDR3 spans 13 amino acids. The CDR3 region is CASSLDQGRGYTF. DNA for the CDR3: TGTGCCAGCAGCTTAGATCAGGGACGCGGCTACACCTTC.

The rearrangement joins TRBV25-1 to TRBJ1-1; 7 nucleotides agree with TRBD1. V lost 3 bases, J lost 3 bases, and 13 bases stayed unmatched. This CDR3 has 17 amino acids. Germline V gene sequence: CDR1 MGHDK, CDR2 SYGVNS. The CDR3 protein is CASSERNTGAGDTEAFF. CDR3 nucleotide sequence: TGTGCCAGCAGTGAGAGAAACACAGGGGCTGGGGACACTGAAGCTTTCTTT.

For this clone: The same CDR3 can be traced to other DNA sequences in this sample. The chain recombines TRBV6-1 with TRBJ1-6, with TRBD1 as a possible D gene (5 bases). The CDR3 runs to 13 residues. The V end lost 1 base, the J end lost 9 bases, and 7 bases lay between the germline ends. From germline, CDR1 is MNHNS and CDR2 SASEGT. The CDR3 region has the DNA TGTGCCAGCAGTGAAGTTCAGGGTTCACCCCTCCACTTT. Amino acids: CASSEVQGSPLHF.

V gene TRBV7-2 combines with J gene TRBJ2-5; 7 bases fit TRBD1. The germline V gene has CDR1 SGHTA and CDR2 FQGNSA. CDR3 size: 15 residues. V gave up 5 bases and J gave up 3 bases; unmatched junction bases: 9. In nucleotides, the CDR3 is TGTGCCAGCAGCCTTCGGACAGGATGGGAAGAGACCCAGTACTTC. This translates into CASSLRTGWEETQYF.

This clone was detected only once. The DNA for the CDR3 is TGTGCCAGCTCACCGGGACAGGGGAAGAGGGGGGACACTGAAGCTTTCTTT. Translated, it gives CASSPGQGKRGDTEAFF. The rearrangement links TRBV18 to TRBJ1-1; 10 bases line up with TRBD1. The CDR3 consists of 17 residues. The germline CDR1 and CDR2 sequences are KGHSH and LQKENI. The J segment lost 3 bases and the V segment lost 3 bases, leaving 10 bases of the junction unmatched.

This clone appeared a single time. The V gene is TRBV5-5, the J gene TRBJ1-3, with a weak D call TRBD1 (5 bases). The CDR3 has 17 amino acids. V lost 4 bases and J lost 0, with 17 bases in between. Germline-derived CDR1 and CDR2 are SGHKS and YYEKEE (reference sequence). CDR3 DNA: TGTGCCAGCAGCCCGAGGCAGGGAGGCAACTCTGGAAACACCATATATTTT. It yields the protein CASSPRQGGNSGNTIYF.

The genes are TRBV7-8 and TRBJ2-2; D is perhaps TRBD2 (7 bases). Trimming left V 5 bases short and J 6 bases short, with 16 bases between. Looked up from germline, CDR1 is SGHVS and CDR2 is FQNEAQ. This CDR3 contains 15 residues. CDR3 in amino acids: CASSPLGGTPGELFF. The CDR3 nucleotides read TGTGCCAGCAGCCCCTTGGGGGGGACACCCGGGGAGCTGTTTTTT.

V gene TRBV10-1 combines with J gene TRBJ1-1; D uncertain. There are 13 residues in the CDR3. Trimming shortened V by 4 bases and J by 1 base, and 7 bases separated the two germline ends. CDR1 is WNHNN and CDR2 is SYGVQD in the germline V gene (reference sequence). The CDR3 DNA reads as TGCGCCAGCAGTGTGGACGCGAACACTGAAGCTTTCTTT. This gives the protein CASSVDANTEAFF.

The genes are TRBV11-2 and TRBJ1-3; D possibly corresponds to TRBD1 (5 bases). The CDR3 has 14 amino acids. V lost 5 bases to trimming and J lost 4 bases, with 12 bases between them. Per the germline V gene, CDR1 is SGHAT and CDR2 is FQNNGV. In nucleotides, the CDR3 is TGTGCCAGCAGCACCCGGACACCCGGAAACACCATATATTTT. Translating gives CASSTRTPGNTIYF.

The CDR3 is CASSLDLDEKLFF. CDR3 sequence (DNA): TGTGCCAGCAGCTTAGATCTAGATGAAAAACTGTTTTTT. The chain employs TRBV7-9 and TRBJ1-4; D is uncertain. Trimming removed 1 base from V and 6 bases from J, with 6 bases in between. CDR3 length: 13 residues. Germline-derived CDR1 and CDR2 are SEHNR and FQNEAQ (reference sequence).

The CDR3, as DNA: TGTGCCAGCAGGGCCTCAGGGGGCGGTGGCTACACCTTC. Its protein product is CASRASGGGGYTF. The rearrangement joins TRBV27 to TRBJ1-2; 8 nucleotides match TRBD1. The germline gives CDR1 MNHEY, CDR2 SMNVEV (reference sequence). The CDR3 is 13 residues long. V was clipped by 6 bases and J by 7 bases; unmatched bases: 7.

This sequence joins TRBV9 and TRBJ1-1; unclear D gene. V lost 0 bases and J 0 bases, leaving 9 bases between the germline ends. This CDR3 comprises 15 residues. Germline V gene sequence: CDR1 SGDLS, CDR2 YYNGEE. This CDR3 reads CASSVALGLNTEAFF. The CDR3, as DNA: TGTGCCAGCAGCGTAGCCTTGGGATTGAACACTGAAGCTTTCTTT.

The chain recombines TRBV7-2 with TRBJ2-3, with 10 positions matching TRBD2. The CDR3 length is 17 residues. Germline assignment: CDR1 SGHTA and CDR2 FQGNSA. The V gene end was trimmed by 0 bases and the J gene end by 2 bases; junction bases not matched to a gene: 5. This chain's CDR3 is CASSLAPAGGSTDTQYF. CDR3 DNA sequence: TGTGCCAGCAGCTTAGCGCCAGCGGGGGGGTCCACAGATACGCAGTATTTT.

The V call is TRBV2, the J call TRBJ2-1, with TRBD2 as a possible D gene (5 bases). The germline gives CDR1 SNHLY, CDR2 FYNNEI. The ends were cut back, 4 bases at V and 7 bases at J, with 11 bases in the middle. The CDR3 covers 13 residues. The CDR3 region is CASSANRGNEQFF. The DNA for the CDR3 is TGTGCCAGCAGTGCTAACAGAGGGAATGAGCAGTTCTTC. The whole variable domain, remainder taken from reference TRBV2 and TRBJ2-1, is EPEVTQTPSHQVTQMGQEVILRCVPISNHLYFYWYRQILGQKVEFLVSFYNNEISEKSEIFDDQFSVERPDGSNFTLKIRSTKLEDSAMYFCASSANRGNEQFFGPGTRLTVL.

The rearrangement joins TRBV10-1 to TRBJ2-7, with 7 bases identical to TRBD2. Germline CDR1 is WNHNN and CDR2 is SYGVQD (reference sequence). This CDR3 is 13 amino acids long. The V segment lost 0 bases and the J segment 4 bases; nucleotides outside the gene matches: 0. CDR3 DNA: TGCGCCAGCAGTGAGTCGGGGGGGTACGAGCAGTACTTC. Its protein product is CASSESGGYEQYF.

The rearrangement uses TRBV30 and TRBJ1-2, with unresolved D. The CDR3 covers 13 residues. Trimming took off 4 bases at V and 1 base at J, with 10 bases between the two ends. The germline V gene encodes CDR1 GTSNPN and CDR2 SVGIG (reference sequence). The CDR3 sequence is CAWKKVYNYGYTF. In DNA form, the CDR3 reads TGTGCCTGGAAGAAGGTCTATAACTATGGCTACACCTTC.

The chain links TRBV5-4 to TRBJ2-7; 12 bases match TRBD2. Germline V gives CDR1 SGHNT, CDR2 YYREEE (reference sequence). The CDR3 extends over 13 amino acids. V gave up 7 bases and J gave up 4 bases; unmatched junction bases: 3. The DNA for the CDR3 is TGTGCCAGCCGACTAGCGGGAGAATACGAGCAGTACTTC. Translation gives CASRLAGEYEQYF.

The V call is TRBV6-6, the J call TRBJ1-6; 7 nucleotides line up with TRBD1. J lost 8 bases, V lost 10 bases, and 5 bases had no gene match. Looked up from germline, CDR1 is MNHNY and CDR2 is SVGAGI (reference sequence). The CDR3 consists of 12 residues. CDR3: CATRQGHSPLHF. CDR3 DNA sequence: TGTGCCACCAGACAGGGCCATTCACCCCTCCACTTT.

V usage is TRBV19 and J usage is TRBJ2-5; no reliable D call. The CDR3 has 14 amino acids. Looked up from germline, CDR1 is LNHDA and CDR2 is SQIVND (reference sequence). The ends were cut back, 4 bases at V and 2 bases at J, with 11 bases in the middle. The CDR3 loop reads CASSNRASQETQYF. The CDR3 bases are TGTGCCAGTAGTAATCGGGCGTCACAAGAGACCCAGTACTTC.